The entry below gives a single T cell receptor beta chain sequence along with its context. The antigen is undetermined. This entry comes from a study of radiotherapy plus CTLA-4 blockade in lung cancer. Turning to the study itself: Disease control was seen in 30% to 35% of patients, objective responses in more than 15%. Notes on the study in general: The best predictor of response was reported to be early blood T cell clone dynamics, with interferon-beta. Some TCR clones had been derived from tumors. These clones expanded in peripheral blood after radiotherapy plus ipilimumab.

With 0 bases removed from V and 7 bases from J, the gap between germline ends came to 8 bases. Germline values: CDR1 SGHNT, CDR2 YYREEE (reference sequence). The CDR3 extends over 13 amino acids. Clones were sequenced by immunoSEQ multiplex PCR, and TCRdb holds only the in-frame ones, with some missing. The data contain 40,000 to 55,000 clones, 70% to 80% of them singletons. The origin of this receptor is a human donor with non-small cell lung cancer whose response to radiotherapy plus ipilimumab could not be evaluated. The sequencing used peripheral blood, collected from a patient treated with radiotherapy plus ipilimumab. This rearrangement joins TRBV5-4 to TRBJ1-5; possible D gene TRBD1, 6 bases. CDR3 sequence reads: CASSLDREQPQHF. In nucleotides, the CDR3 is TGTGCCAGCAGCTTGGACAGGGAACAGCCCCAGCATTTT.